The present T cell receptor beta chain was sequenced within a study of CD8 T cells in Susac syndrome. V dropped 4 bases and J dropped 5 bases, with 11 bases sitting between them. CDR3 length equals 12 residues. Germline V gives CDR1 SQVTM, CDR2 ANQGSEA. In this sample, this clonotype turned up once. CD8+ and CD4+ blood T cells underwent TCR beta sequencing. RNA amounts of 0.5 to 1 ug underwent reverse transcription with random hexamers. TCRdb reprocessed the immunoSEQ multiplex PCR reads with MiXCR, giving one entry per CDR3 protein. This table holds 160,000 or so distinct CDR3 sequences, around 93% found once.

Sequenced: CD4+ T cells from PBMCs. The receptor was isolated from a human donor in good health. The V gene is TRBV29-1, the J gene TRBJ1-1; no clear D. CDR3: CSVVGVGTEAFF. In DNA form, the CDR3 reads TGCAGCGTTGTGGGAGTTGGGACTGAAGCTTTCTTT.